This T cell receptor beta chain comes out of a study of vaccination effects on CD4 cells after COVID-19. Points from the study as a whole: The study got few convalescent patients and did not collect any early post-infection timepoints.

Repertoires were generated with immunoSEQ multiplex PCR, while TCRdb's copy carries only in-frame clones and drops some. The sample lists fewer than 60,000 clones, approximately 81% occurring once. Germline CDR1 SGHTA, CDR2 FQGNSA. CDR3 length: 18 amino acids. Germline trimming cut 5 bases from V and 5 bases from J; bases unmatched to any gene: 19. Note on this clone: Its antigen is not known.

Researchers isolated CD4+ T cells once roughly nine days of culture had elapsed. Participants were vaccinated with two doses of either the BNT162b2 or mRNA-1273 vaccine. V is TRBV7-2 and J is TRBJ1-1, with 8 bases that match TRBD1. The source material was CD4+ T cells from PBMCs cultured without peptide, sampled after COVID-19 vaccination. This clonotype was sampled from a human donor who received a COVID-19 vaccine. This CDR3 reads CASSNRQGAYRVRTEAFF. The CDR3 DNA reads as TGTGCCAGCAGCAACAGGCAGGGGGCGTATCGTGTAAGGACTGAAGCTTTCTTT.